The clone carrying this T cell receptor (beta chain) showed up many times. Its target is unknown. The sample comes from a study of T cell repertoires in cytomegalovirus infection. Overall study: Public signatures in TCR beta pointed to CMV infection and matching HLA type. Whole-study results and caveats: Summed frequency of public TCR beta families distinguished CMV carriers with the relevant HLA. CMV-specific TCR beta clonotypes restricted by HLA-C dominated the ex vivo response.

TCRdb re-analysed the reads in MiXCR, keeping a single row per CDR3 protein. The profile shows about 250,000 distinct CDR3 sequences, around 6.4% of them singletons. This TCR was sampled from a human donor in good health (CMV status not recorded). Some clones in this sample may be carry-over from other donors' samples. The sequenced sample was PBMCs.

The CDR3 sequence is CASSMDRLNTEAFF. DNA for the CDR3: TGTGCCAGCAGCATGGACAGGTTGAACACTGAAGCTTTCTTT. The chain recombines TRBV12-3 or TRBV12-4 with TRBJ1-1, with 7 bases identical to TRBD1. Unmatched junction bases numbered 4, after V lost 6 bases and J lost 0 bases. The CDR3 is made up of 14 amino acids.